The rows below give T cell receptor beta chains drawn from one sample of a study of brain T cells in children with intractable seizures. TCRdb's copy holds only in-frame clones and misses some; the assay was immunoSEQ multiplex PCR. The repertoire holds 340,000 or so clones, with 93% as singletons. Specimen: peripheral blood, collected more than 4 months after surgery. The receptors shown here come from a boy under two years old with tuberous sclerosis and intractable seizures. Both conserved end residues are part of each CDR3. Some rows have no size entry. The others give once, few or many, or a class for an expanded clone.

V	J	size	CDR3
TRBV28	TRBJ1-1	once	CASTTDGGTEAFF
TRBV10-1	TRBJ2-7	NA	CASSPPGPGLGGEQYF
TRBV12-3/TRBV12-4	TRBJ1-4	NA	CASSLGKAEKLFF
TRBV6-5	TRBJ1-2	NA	CASSYSGRDGYTF
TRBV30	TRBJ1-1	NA	CAWRQYGEGRGINTEAFF
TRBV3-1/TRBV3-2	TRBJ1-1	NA	CASSQEGRVKTEAFF
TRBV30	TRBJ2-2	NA	CAWSVGSGELFF
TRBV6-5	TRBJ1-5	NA	CASNKPNQPQHF
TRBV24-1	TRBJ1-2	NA	CATSDLDRNYGYTF
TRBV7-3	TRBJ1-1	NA	CASSYDTNTEAFF
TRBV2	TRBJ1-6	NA	CASSDRTGVDSPLHF
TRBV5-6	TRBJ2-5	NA	CASGWTEETQYF
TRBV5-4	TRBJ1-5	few	CASSPDFNQPQHF
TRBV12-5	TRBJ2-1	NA	CASGLGLLAGSYNEQFF
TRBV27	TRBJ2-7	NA	CASSSNRGPSYEQYF
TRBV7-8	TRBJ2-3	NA	CASSPERSTDTQYF
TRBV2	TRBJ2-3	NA	CASTSLGAGGETDTQYF
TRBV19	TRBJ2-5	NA	CASSIDSKRTQYF
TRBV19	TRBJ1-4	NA	CASKRQGHEKLFF
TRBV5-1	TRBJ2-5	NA	CASSCTGTSGRGGETQYF
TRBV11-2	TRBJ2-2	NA	CASSLEGPGLHTGELFF
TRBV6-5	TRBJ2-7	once	CASSYSSGRPSYEQYF
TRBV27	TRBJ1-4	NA	CASRRQGMNEKLFF
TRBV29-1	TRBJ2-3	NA	CSVVGTVPSTDTQYF
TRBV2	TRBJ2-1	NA	CASRLYNEQFF
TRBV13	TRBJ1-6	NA	CASSLGAGGSPLHF
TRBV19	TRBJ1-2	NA	CASSIGRVNYGYTF
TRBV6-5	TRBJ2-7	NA	CASSYALARYEQYF
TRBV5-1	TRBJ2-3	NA	CASYSPGGETTDTQYF
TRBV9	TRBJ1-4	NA	CASSGGMRRNEKLFF
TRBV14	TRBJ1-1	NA	CASSQIQGGVGFLFENTEAFF
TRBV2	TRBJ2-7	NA	CASSDPDRGTYEQYF
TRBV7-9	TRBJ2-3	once	CASSVGTSGRAYSTDTQYF
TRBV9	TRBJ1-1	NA	CASSAGTGFMNTEAFF
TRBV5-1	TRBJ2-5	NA	CASHTGQAKQETQYF